What follows are 25 T cell receptor beta chains derived from one specimen sequenced in a study of identifying expanded T cells in peripheral blood. Method: immunoSEQ multiplex PCR; TCRdb's copy keeps in-frame clones and lacks some. The table has nearly 60,000 clones, around 90% seen once. Sample: blood. The receptors come from a person aged 18 to 69 in good health.

V gene TRBV9 combines with J gene TRBJ1-3; 9 bases align to TRBD1. Trimming took 2 bases from V and 4 from J; bases not matched to a gene: 4. The germline CDR1 and CDR2 sequences are SGDLS and YYNGEE. This CDR3 is 15 amino acids long. The CDR3 DNA follows: TGTGCCAGCAGCGTGGGGGACAGGGTAGGAAACACCATATATTTT. It translates to CASSVGDRVGNTIYF.

The V gene is TRBV28, the J gene TRBJ2-3; D not resolved. Trimming stripped 4 bases from V and 0 bases from J, with 8 bases between. CDR1 and CDR2 from the germline V gene are MDHEN and SYDVKM. The CDR3 is 14 residues long. CDR3 coding DNA: TGTGCCAGCAGTTCACCCGCTAGCACAGATACGCAGTATTTT. Translating it yields CASSSPASTDTQYF.

The gene calls are TRBV5-4 and TRBJ2-1; no clear D gene. The V gene lost 0 bases and the J gene lost 0 bases, with 7 bases spanning the gap. CDR3 length: 15 residues. CDR1 and CDR2 (germline): SGHNT, YYREEE (reference sequence). The CDR3 is CASSLDKSSYNEQFF. The CDR3 DNA sequence: TGTGCCAGCAGCTTGGACAAAAGCTCCTACAATGAGCAGTTCTTC.

This chain joins TRBV6-5 and TRBJ2-3; 7 bases fit TRBD2. The CDR3 has 16 residues. V was pared by 0 bases and J by 0 bases, with 3 bases of the junction left unmatched. Germline V CDR1 and CDR2: MNHEY, SVGAGI. CDR3: CASSYSLATSTDTQYF. In nucleotides, the CDR3 is TGTGCCAGCAGTTACTCACTAGCGACTAGCACAGATACGCAGTATTTT.

This chain joins TRBV2 and TRBJ1-3, with a possible D match to TRBD1 (5 bases). CDR3 size: 18 residues. Per the germline V gene, CDR1 is SNHLY and CDR2 is FYNNEI. Trimming cost V 7 bases and J 2 bases, with 24 bases left between them. The CDR3 protein is CASNSNPDDRLPGNTIYF. The DNA for the CDR3 is TGTGCCAGCAACTCGAACCCGGACGACAGATTGCCTGGAAACACCATATATTTT.

Only one count was recorded for this clone. This chain uses TRBV9 with TRBJ1-1, with D possibly TRBD1 on 5 matching bases. CDR3 length: 14 amino acids. Germline CDR1 SGDLS, CDR2 YYNGEE. Trimming removed 3 bases from V and 1 base from J, with 10 bases in between. The CDR3 region has the DNA TGTGCCAGCAGCGCGGACACTGGGAACACTGAAGCTTTCTTT. This sequence encodes CASSADTGNTEAFF.

This clone was observed a single time. The rearrangement links TRBV7-2 to TRBJ1-1; D gene uncertain. Trimming took off 2 bases at V and 0 bases at J, with 7 bases between the two ends. CDR3 size: 14 residues. The germline CDR1 and CDR2 sequences are SGHTA and FQGNSA. CDR3 amino acids: CASSLRSLNTEAFF. CDR3 bases: TGTGCCAGCAGCTTACGCAGCCTGAACACTGAAGCTTTCTTT.

CDR3 nucleotides: TGTGCCAGCAGTTCAGCTCTCCGGGACAGGTACTACGAGCAGTACTTC. This sequence encodes CASSSALRDRYYEQYF. The chain joins TRBV28 to TRBJ2-7; 8 nucleotides line up with TRBD1. V shed 4 bases, J shed 3 bases, and the junction held 11 bases outside the gene matches. The CDR3 covers 16 residues. Germline V gene lookup returns CDR1 MDHEN and CDR2 SYDVKM.

This chain connects TRBV28 to TRBJ2-7; D remains ambiguous. The V gene lost 5 bases and the J gene lost 3 bases, with 8 bases spanning the gap. Germline V gene lookup returns CDR1 MDHEN and CDR2 SYDVKM. The CDR3 is 12 amino acids. CDR3: CASSTPLYEQYF. Written as DNA, the CDR3 is TGTGCCAGCAGTACCCCTCTCTACGAGCAGTACTTC.

The genes are TRBV5-4 and TRBJ1-1, with a tentative D call TRBD1 (5 bases). Germline-derived CDR1 and CDR2 are SGHNT and YYREEE (reference sequence). V lost 1 base and J 4 bases, leaving 11 bases between the germline ends. This CDR3 is built from 14 residues. CDR3 DNA: TGTGCCAGCAGCTTGCGTCAGGGACGCACTGAAGCTTTCTTT. This sequence encodes CASSLRQGRTEAFF.

The chain is built from TRBV29-1 and TRBJ1-2; possibly TRBD1 for D (5 bases). Germline CDR1 and CDR2: SQVTM and ANQGSEA. The CDR3 sequence is 13 residues long. Deletions cut 6 bases from V and 4 bases from J, with 15 bases between. CDR3 sequence (DNA): TGCAGCGTGCCCGGGGGTCCCCTCTATGGCTACACCTTC. Its translation is CSVPGGPLYGYTF.

The rearrangement uses TRBV21-1 and TRBJ1-1; TRBD1 reflects the table's D call only, with no check against the DNA. TRBV21-1 is tagged as a pseudogene. The CDR3 length is 16 residues. Here the CDR3 DNA reads TGTGCCAGCAGCAAACCCAGGCCTGGCAGGGGCACTGAAGCTTTCTTT. Residues: CASSKPRPGRGTEAFF.

The chain couples TRBV4-3 to TRBJ2-7, with a weak D call TRBD2 (6 bases). The CDR3 has 14 amino acids. V lost 4 bases and J lost 2, with 12 bases in between. The germline V gene encodes CDR1 LGHNA and CDR2 YSLEER. CDR3 nucleotide sequence: TGCGCCAGCAGCCGGGAGCGGGTGACCTACGAGCAGTACTTC. Its protein product is CASSRERVTYEQYF.

This chain connects TRBV20-1 to TRBJ2-1; D is unresolved. The V gene lost 7 bases and the J gene lost 4 bases, with 8 bases spanning the gap. Germline CDR1 DFQATT, CDR2 SNEGSKA (reference sequence). CDR3 length equals 11 residues. The CDR3 here is CSGGRYNEQFF. In nucleotides, the CDR3 is TGCAGTGGGGGTCGTTACAATGAGCAGTTCTTC.

The chain links TRBV18 to TRBJ1-1; a possible D gene is TRBD1 (5 bases). Germline lookup yields CDR1 KGHSH and CDR2 LQKENI. Trimming removed 5 bases from V and 11 bases from J, with 15 bases in between. The CDR3 covers 12 residues. The CDR3 sequence is CASSTVREVAFF. Written as DNA, the CDR3 is TGTGCCAGCTCAACTGTCAGGGAGGTCGCTTTCTTT. The entire variable domain, with the rest obtained from reference TRBV18 and TRBJ1-1, is as follows: NAGVMQNPRHLVRRRGQEARLRCSPMKGHSHVYWYRQLPEEGLKFMVYLQKENIIDESGMPKERFSAEFPKEGPSILRIQQVVRGDSAAYFCASSTVREVAFFGQGTRLTVV.

CDR3 loop: CASSKIGAGGEQYF. Here the CDR3 DNA reads TGTGCCAGCAGCAAAATAGGAGCGGGGGGTGAGCAGTACTTC. The rearrangement uses TRBV21-1 and TRBJ2-7; whether TRBD2, the table's D call, matches the DNA was not checked. TRBV21-1 is labeled a pseudogene. The CDR3 totals 14 residues.

The gene calls are TRBV7-2 and TRBJ2-1; the match to TRBD2 covers 7 bases. V was pared by 1 base and J by 6 bases, with 9 bases of the junction left unmatched. The germline V gene has CDR1 SGHTA and CDR2 FQGNSA. The CDR3 runs to 16 residues. The CDR3 is CASSLVSSGVSNEQFF. CDR3 nucleotides: TGTGCCAGCAGCTTAGTATCTAGCGGAGTTTCCAATGAGCAGTTCTTC. Complete variable domain (other parts from reference TRBV7-2 and TRBJ2-1): GAGVSQSPSNKVTEKGKDVELRCDPISGHTALYWYRQSLGQGLEFLIYFQGNSAPDKSGLPSDRFSAERTGGSVSTLTIQRTQQEDSAVYLCASSLVSSGVSNEQFFGPGTRLTVL.

This clone turned up a few times. The chain is built from TRBV30 and TRBJ1-2; the D is unclear. The CDR3 consists of 11 residues. V lost 0 bases to trimming and J lost 8 bases, with 7 bases between them. CDR1 GTSNPN and CDR2 SVGIG come from the germline V gene (reference sequence). The CDR3 DNA sequence: TGTGCCTGGAGTGTGCCAGGAGGCTACACCTTC. Amino acid sequence: CAWSVPGGYTF.

The genes are TRBV5-4 and TRBJ1-4; possible D gene TRBD1, 6 bases. The germline V gene encodes CDR1 SGHNT and CDR2 YYREEE (reference sequence). Trimming cost V 0 bases and J 8 bases, with 14 bases left between them. The CDR3 has 15 amino acids. This CDR3 is CASSLAGDRREKLFF. The CDR3 nucleotides are TGTGCCAGCAGCTTGGCGGGAGACAGGCGCGAAAAACTGTTTTTT.

Only one count was recorded for this clone. The chain couples TRBV19 to TRBJ1-5; tentatively, D is TRBD1 (5 bases). CDR3 size: 15 residues. Trimming shortened V by 2 bases and J by 3 bases, and 11 bases separated the two germline ends. The germline V gene has CDR1 LNHDA and CDR2 SQIVND (reference sequence). Here the CDR3 DNA reads TGTGCCAGTAGTATAAGCGGGGGAGACAATCAGCCCCAGCATTTT. Its translation is CASSISGGDNQPQHF.

The rearrangement links TRBV10-2 to TRBJ2-1; D unclear. V was shortened by 4 bases and J by 9 bases, with 10 bases between the two germline ends. The CDR3 covers 12 residues. The germline V gene has CDR1 WSHSY and CDR2 SAAADI. The CDR3 reads CASSVVASEQFF. The DNA for the CDR3 is TGCGCCAGCAGTGTGGTGGCTAGTGAGCAGTTCTTC.

This clone showed up just a few times. This chain connects TRBV18 to TRBJ2-7, with D maybe TRBD1 (6 bases). V lost 0 bases and J lost 2, with 17 bases in between. The V gene's germline CDR1 is KGHSH and CDR2 LQKENI. The CDR3 has 17 amino acids. CDR3 protein: CASSPPSFQGIAYEQYF. The DNA for the CDR3 is TGTGCCAGCTCACCACCGAGCTTCCAGGGGATAGCCTACGAGCAGTACTTC.

The chain combines TRBV29-1 with TRBJ2-5; TRBD2 might be the D (6 bases). Trimming cost V 0 bases and J 5 bases, with 16 bases left between them. CDR1 is SQVTM, CDR2 ANQGSEA, per germline. The length of the CDR3 is 15 residues. CDR3 sequence: CSVEDAWLAGETQYF. CDR3 coding DNA: TGCAGCGTTGAAGATGCGTGGCTCGCGGGGGAGACCCAGTACTTC. The full variable domain, its missing parts supplied by reference TRBV29-1 and TRBJ2-5, is SAVISQKPSRDICQRGTSLTIQCQVDSQVTMMFWYRQQPGQSLTLIATANQGSEATYESGFVIDKFPISRPNLTFSTLTVSNMSPEDSSIYLCSVEDAWLAGETQYFGPGTRLLVL.

This chain joins TRBV9 and TRBJ2-1, with TRBD1 matching over 7 bases. Per the germline V gene, CDR1 is SGDLS and CDR2 is YYNGEE. The CDR3 is made up of 15 amino acids. V lost 0 bases and J lost 5; bases outside the gene matches: 5. This CDR3 reads CASSVGGQFHNEQFF. CDR3 bases: TGTGCCAGCAGCGTAGGGGGACAGTTCCACAATGAGCAGTTCTTC.

The chain links TRBV2 to TRBJ1-1; D not certain. Germline V gene data show CDR1 as SNHLY and CDR2 as FYNNEI. The CDR3 runs to 14 residues. With 4 bases removed from V and 6 bases from J, the gap between germline ends came to 15 bases. The CDR3 spells CASSVTISFPEAFF. CDR3 bases: TGTGCCAGCAGTGTAACAATATCGTTCCCTGAAGCTTTCTTT.